The present T cell receptor beta chain was sequenced within a study of T cell responses to AZD1222 COVID-19 vaccine. Study details: Pooled in the analysis were second doses at about 4 or about 12 weeks.

The CDR3 consists of 13 residues. CDR1 is SEHNR and CDR2 is FQNEAQ in the germline V gene (reference sequence). Trimming stripped 5 bases from V and 1 base from J, with 8 bases between. Clones were read by immunoSEQ multiplex PCR, and TCRdb kept only the in-frame ones, dropping some. The data contain 150,000 to 180,000 clones, roughly 90% of them singletons. General study findings and limits: Unmutated variant regions are reportedly the target of nearly half of TCRs that are spike-specific. Clonal diversity may have been underestimated, and the donors were mostly white British, with more females than males.

As for this clone: Its target is not known.

The rearrangement links TRBV7-9 to TRBJ1-1; D is uncertain. This material consisted of peripheral blood, taken on day 0 of AZD1222 vaccination. This clonotype was sampled from an adult in good health. The DNA of the CDR3 is TGTGCCAGCAGCCTCACTTGGAACACTGAAGCTTTCTTT. Translating it yields CASSLTWNTEAFF.